The sequence of this T cell receptor (beta chain) was determined in a study of spatial heterogeneity in lung cancer (dated by TCRdb to between 2018 and 2021). With regard to the full study: Beta-chain transcripts were consistently detected in greater numbers than alpha-chain transcripts, which likely reflected higher beta-chain transcript abundance. Both alpha and beta chains were TCR-sequenced in roughly 200 tumor regions, under 85 matched nontumor lung samples and around 50 PBMC samples obtained at surgery. Nonsynonymous mutation counts, determined by whole-exome sequencing of tumor tissue, were related to TCR repertoire features. In the raw uncorrected reads, each unique combination of TCR and UMI appeared on average more than ten times. In tumor regions, TCR transcript counts showed a strong correlation with a T cell transcriptional module score from matched bulk RNA-seq. In non-small cell lung cancer, the study made a quantitative comparison of TCR alpha and beta repertoires among multiple tumor regions, matched nontumor lung and blood. Broad study findings and their caveats: Additional single-cell paired TCR alpha and beta sequencing was considered necessary to confirm, at a functional level, the hypothesis that regional TCRs recognize regional mutations. A correlation was observed between the number of expanded intratumoral alpha and beta TCRs and the tumor nonsynonymous mutation count. The count of ubiquitous expanded TCRs correlated with the count of ubiquitous nonsynonymous mutations, and the count of regional expanded TCRs correlated with the count of regional nonsynonymous mutations. TCR-seq coverage of tumor T cells was estimated at only roughly 7.7% for alpha chains and 13% for beta chains.

Ten or more counts support this clonotype. This receptor's antigen is unknown. Per-nucleotide qualities are absent, and no much larger clonotype sits a single base away. Measured from the cysteine to the phenylalanine, the CDR3 is 16 residues long. Solely the CDR3 DNA is kept, with 48 bases framed from the first base. The CDR1 and CDR2 encoded by the germline V gene are SGHVS and FQNEAQ. Clipping removes 4 bases from V and 3 bases from J, with 6 as the unmatched junction base count. The receptor library was made with 5' RACE. These reads were obtained on a NextSeq 500. In the TCR library protocol, a unique molecular identifier was attached to each TCR cDNA molecule so that PCR and sequencing errors could be corrected. As for the authors' bioinformatics: Decombinator tools were used for TCR identification, UMI-based error correction and CDR3 extraction. Expanded TCRs were defined as those above a frequency of 2 per 1,000, corresponding to the top 1% of the tumor frequency distribution. Expanded tumor TCRs were classed as regional if statistically deemed absent (corrected P<0.05) from at least one tumor region, otherwise ubiquitous. Rényi diversity was computed with the R vegan package after subsampling each repertoire 100 times to 5,000 TCRs. CDR3 similarity networks were built from amino acid triplet string-kernel similarity, connecting CDR3s with pairwise similarity above 0.82. TCRdb cleaned the public reads at Q25 with fastp, built clones with MiXCR and kept in-frame beta chains. Each entry is one CDR3 protein sequence, shown with its most common DNA and genes. The V and J calls reflect TCRdb's pipeline rather than the authors' work. The sample has approximately 5,100 distinct CDR3 sequences on record, roughly 6.4% of them singletons. 19% of the sample is taken by the ten largest.

The intended sense of this specimen's time point label: sample taken at primary tumor resection. Samples were obtained from about 75 patients with early-stage, untreated non-small cell lung cancer from the lung TRACERx cohort. Without any cell sorting, TCR sequencing was performed on whole RNA extracted either from tumor and nontumor lung tissue or from cryopreserved PBMC samples. Patients were selected for TCR sequencing only if sufficient RNA was available from at least two tumor regions. Before being selected, tumor and adjacent nontumor lung specimens were reviewed by a lung pathologist. The sequence is built from TRBV7-8 and TRBJ2-5; a stretch of 12 junction bases matches TRBD2. The sequencing here drew on lung tumor tissue, taken at surgery. The clonotype originates from a male donor with early-stage non-small cell lung cancer. The nucleotides are TGTGCCAGCAGCTCCGCCGCTAGCGGGGGGGAAGAGACCCAGTACTTC. The translation is CASSSAASGGEETQYF.